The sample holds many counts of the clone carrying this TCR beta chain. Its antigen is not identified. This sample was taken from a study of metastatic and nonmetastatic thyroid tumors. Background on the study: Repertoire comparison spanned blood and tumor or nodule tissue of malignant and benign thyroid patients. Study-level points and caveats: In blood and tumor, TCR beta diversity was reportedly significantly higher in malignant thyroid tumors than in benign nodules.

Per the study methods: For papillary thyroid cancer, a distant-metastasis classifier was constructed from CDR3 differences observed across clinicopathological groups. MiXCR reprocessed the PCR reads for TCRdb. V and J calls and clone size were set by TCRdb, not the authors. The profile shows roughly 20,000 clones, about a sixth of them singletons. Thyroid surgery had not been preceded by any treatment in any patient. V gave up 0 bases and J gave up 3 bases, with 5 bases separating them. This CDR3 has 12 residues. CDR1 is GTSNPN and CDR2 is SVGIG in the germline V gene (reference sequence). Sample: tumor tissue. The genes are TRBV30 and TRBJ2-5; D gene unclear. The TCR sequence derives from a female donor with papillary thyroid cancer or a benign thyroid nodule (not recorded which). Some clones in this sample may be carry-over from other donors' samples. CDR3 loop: CAWSVTEETQYF. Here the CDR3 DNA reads TGTGCCTGGAGTGTTACGGAAGAGACCCAGTACTTC.